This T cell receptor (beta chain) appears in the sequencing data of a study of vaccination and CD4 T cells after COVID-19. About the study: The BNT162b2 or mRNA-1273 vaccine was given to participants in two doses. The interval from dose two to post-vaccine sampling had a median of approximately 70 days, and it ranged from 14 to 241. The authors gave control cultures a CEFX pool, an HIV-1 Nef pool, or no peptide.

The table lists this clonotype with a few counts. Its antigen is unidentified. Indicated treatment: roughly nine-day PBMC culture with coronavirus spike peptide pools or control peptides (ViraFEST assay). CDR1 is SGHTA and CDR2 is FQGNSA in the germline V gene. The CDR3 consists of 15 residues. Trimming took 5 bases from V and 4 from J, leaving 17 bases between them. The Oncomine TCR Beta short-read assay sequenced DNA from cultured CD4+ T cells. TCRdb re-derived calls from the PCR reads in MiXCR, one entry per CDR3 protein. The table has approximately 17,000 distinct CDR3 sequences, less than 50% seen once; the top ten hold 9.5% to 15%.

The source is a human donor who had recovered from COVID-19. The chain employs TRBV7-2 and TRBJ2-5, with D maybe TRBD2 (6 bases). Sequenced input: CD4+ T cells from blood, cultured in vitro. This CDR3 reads CASSPAPGVVETQYF. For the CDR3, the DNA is TGTGCCAGCAGCCCCGCCCCGGGGGTGGTAGAGACCCAGTACTTC. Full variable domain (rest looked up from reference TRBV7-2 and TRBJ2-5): GAGVSQSPSNKVTEKGKDVELRCDPISGHTALYWYRQSLGQGLEFLIYFQGNSAPDKSGLPSDRFSAERTGGSVSTLTIQRTQQEDSAVYLCASSPAPGVVETQYFGPGTRLLVL.